The 24 T cell receptor beta chains below come from one sample, sequenced in a study of human T cells and chemical hapten exposure. TCRdb re-called the RACE reads with MiXCR, one entry per CDR3 protein. The data contain a few hundred thousand distinct CDR3 sequences, about 6% of them singletons. The time point: patch test 2, 6 weeks after DPC sensitization. Treatment specified: therapeutic diphenylcyclopropenone sensitization with weekly scalp DPC. This sample comprised whole blood, obtained in connection with sensitization to the hapten diphenylcyclopropenone (DPC). The receptors originated from a woman aged 18-29 years with alopecia areata. Some clones in this sample may be carry-over from other donors' samples.

This clonotype was seen many times. The chain links TRBV7-2 to TRBJ2-3, with 10 bases matching TRBD2. CDR1 is SGHTA, CDR2 FQGNSA, per germline. The CDR3 consists of 17 residues. With V trimmed by 3 bases and J by 7 bases, 13 bases remained unmatched. CDR3 sequence reads: CASSFKTEGLAHYTQYF. Written as DNA, the CDR3 is TGTGCCAGCAGCTTCAAAACCGAGGGACTAGCGCACTATACGCAGTATTTT.

The gene calls are TRBV24-1 and TRBJ2-2, with TRBD1 matching 7 bases. The length of the CDR3 is 16 residues. Germline V gives CDR1 KGHDR, CDR2 SFDVKD. Losses at the gene ends were 2 bases for V and 4 bases for J; bases not matched to a gene: 6. CDR3 sequence: CATSDSKTGITGELFF. The CDR3 nucleotides are TGTGCCACCAGTGATTCGAAGACAGGGATCACCGGGGAGCTGTTTTTT.

This clonotype was detected many times. The DNA for the CDR3 is TGTGCCAGCTCACCGGACAGGGGCGCGAAGACCCAGTACTTC. This gives the protein CASSPDRGAKTQYF. The rearrangement links TRBV18 to TRBJ2-5, with 9 positions matching TRBD1. The V gene's germline CDR1 is KGHSH and CDR2 LQKENI. V trimming: 3 bases; J trimming: 6 bases; junction bases outside the gene matches: 5. This CDR3 region has 14 residues.

This clonotype was counted a few times. This rearrangement joins TRBV5-1 to TRBJ2-1; 7 bases match TRBD2. V shed 6 bases, J shed 0 bases, and the junction held 9 bases outside the gene matches. The CDR3 runs 16 residues. The germline CDR1 and CDR2 sequences are SGHRS and YFSETQ. This CDR3 is CASTAGRGPSYNEQFF. The CDR3 nucleotides read TGCGCCAGCACCGCAGGGAGGGGCCCCTCCTACAATGAGCAGTTCTTC.

This clonotype occurred many times. This sequence joins TRBV6-5 and TRBJ1-1; 9 positions agree with TRBD1. CDR3 length equals 15 residues. The V gene's germline CDR1 is MNHEY and CDR2 SVGAGI. Trimming at V came to 0 bases and at J to 5 bases, leaving 4 bases not matched to a gene. The CDR3 DNA is TGTGCCAGCAGTTACTCCAGGACAGGGGATACTGAAGCTTTCTTT. It yields the protein CASSYSRTGDTEAFF.

This clonotype was counted at least ten times. The chain couples TRBV7-2 to TRBJ2-3; 11 nucleotides line up with TRBD2. The trim removed 3 bases at V and 5 bases at J, leaving 7 bases unmatched. The CDR3 has 16 amino acids. Germline-derived CDR1 and CDR2 are SGHTA and FQGNSA. As DNA, the CDR3 is TGTGCCAGCAGCTTCGCTCTAGCGGGGGGACGAGATACGCAGTATTTT. Its protein is CASSFALAGGRDTQYF.

The sample holds many counts of this clonotype. The chain uses TRBV7-9 and TRBJ2-3, with a weak D call TRBD1 (5 bases). V lost 5 bases and J 0 bases, leaving 9 bases between the germline ends. There are 14 residues in the CDR3. Looked up from germline, CDR1 is SEHNR and CDR2 is FQNEAQ (reference sequence). DNA of the CDR3: TGTGCCAGCAGCGCAGGGTCAAGCACAGATACGCAGTATTTT. This sequence encodes CASSAGSSTDTQYF.

This clonotype has just a few counts. The chain uses TRBV7-3 and TRBJ1-1; D is uncertain. Germline lookup yields CDR1 SGHTA and CDR2 FQGTGA. The CDR3 runs 14 residues. Trimming shortened V by 4 bases and J by 0 bases, and 9 bases separated the two germline ends. The CDR3 is CASSSSSMNTEAFF. The CDR3 nucleotides read TGTGCCAGCAGCTCATCAAGCATGAACACTGAAGCTTTCTTT.

This clonotype was observed many times. The junction departs from germline at one end; a sequencing error may be responsible. This chain connects TRBV7-7 to TRBJ2-5, with 11 bases that match TRBD2. This CDR3 contains 14 residues. CDR1 is SSHAT and CDR2 is FNYEAQ in the germline V gene (reference sequence). CDR3 sequence (DNA): TGTGCTAGCAGCCAGGGGACTAGCGGTTCCACCCAGTACTTC. It translates to CASSQGTSGSTQYF.

This clonotype was recorded a few times. The chain has TRBV18 and TRBJ2-5; 9 bases map to TRBD1. Losses at the gene ends were 4 bases for V and 5 bases for J; bases not matched to a gene: 5. Germline values: CDR1 KGHSH, CDR2 LQKENI. CDR3 size: 14 residues. The CDR3 sequence is CASSLDRGYETQYF. The CDR3 nucleotides are TGTGCCAGCTCACTGGACAGGGGTTATGAGACCCAGTACTTC.

This clonotype occurred many times. The CDR3 DNA is TGTGCCAGCAGTCCCGGACAGGGGGACTCCAGTGAGCAGTTCTTC. Translating gives CASSPGQGDSSEQFF. The V and J genes are TRBV6-2 or TRBV6-3 and TRBJ2-1; TRBD1 matches at 10 bases. The CDR3 length is 15 residues. V was clipped by 5 bases and J by 9 bases; unmatched bases: 10. The germline gives CDR1 MNHEY, CDR2 SVGEGT.

This clonotype was seen ten or more times. The chain employs TRBV5-1 and TRBJ2-5; no definite D call. The CDR3 has 11 amino acids. Between the trimmed V and J ends, which lost 7 bases and 2 bases, there was a span of 6 bases. The germline CDR1 and CDR2 sequences are SGHRS and YFSETQ. CDR3 loop: CASGQQETQYF. DNA of the CDR3: TGCGCCAGCGGGCAGCAAGAGACCCAGTACTTC.

This clonotype was observed many times. This chain joins TRBV3-1 and TRBJ2-7, with a tentative D call TRBD2 (5 bases). Germline V gene lookup returns CDR1 LGHDT and CDR2 YNNKEL (reference sequence). V gave up 1 base and J gave up 3 bases, with 10 bases separating them. This CDR3 is built from 14 residues. CDR3 coding DNA: TGTGCCAGCAGCCAAGGTGGAGGCCACTACGAGCAGTACTTC. Its protein is CASSQGGGHYEQYF.

This clonotype was counted between two and nine times. The J gene is TRBJ1-2, the V gene TRBV19, with TRBD1 matching 11 bases. This CDR3 has 13 amino acids. From germline, CDR1 is LNHDA and CDR2 SQIVND (reference sequence). Germline trimming cut 6 bases from V and 6 bases from J; bases unmatched to any gene: 3. The DNA for the CDR3 is TGTGCCAGTAGGGACAGGGGGCACGATGGCTACACCTTC. Its translation: CASRDRGHDGYTF. Full variable domain (outside the CDR3, taken from reference TRBV19 and TRBJ1-2): DGGITQSPKYLFRKEGQNVTLSCEQNLNHDAMYWYRQDPGQGLRLIYYSQIVNDFQKGDIAEGYSVSREKKESFPLTVTSAQKNPTAFYLCASRDRGHDGYTFGSGTRLTVV.

This clonotype was detected many times. The gene calls are TRBV5-5 and TRBJ1-1; D call uncertain. The germline gives CDR1 SGHKS, CDR2 YYEKEE (reference sequence). This CDR3 region has 14 residues. V was shortened by 1 base and J by 0 bases, with 7 bases between the two germline ends. The CDR3 loop is CASSLYSMNTEAFF. DNA of the CDR3: TGTGCCAGCAGCTTGTACAGTATGAACACTGAAGCTTTCTTT.

This clonotype was recorded many times. V usage is TRBV28 and J usage is TRBJ1-5; D unresolved. Germline lookup yields CDR1 MDHEN and CDR2 SYDVKM. The V end lost 3 bases, the J end lost 3 bases, and 9 bases lay between the germline ends. The CDR3 length is 14 residues. The DNA of the CDR3 is TGTGCCAGCAGTTTCGAACAGAACAATCAGCCCCAGCATTTT. This gives the protein CASSFEQNNQPQHF.

This clonotype was detected a few times. The chain has TRBV28 and TRBJ2-4, with D possibly being TRBD1 (6 bases). CDR3 length: 13 residues. In germline, CDR1 is MDHEN, CDR2 SYDVKM. V gave up 3 bases and J gave up 9 bases, with 12 bases separating them. The CDR3 DNA follows: TGTGCCAGCAGTTTCCAGGGACACGGCATTCAGTACTTC. This codes for CASSFQGHGIQYF.

This clonotype has more than one count but fewer than ten. J is TRBJ2-3 and V is TRBV9, with 7 positions matching TRBD2. CDR3 size: 14 residues. Germline loops: CDR1 SGDLS, CDR2 YYNGEE. V lost 6 bases, J lost 0 bases, and 4 bases stayed unmatched. CDR3 sequence reads: CASNAGESTDTQYF. The CDR3, as DNA: TGTGCCAGCAACGCGGGGGAAAGCACAGATACGCAGTATTTT.

The chain joins TRBV6-5 to TRBJ1-1, with D tentatively TRBD1 (5 bases). V shed 8 bases and J shed 0 bases, with 13 bases lying between them. CDR1 and CDR2 (germline): MNHEY, SVGAGI. The CDR3 length is 14 residues. CDR3 nucleotide sequence: TGTGCCAGCTTATCCAGGGTCCTGAACACTGAAGCTTTCTTT. Translation: CASLSRVLNTEAFF.

In this sample, this clonotype turned up a few times. The V gene is TRBV20-1, the J gene TRBJ1-5; possibly TRBD1 for D (5 bases). CDR3 length equals 14 residues. V was shortened by 3 bases and J by 4 bases, with 13 bases between the two germline ends. Germline CDR1 and CDR2: DFQATT and SNEGSKA (reference sequence). CDR3 region: CSARGTKENQPQHF. CDR3 DNA: TGCAGTGCTAGGGGGACCAAGGAGAATCAGCCCCAGCATTTT.

This clonotype was detected only a few times. The V and J genes are TRBV7-6 and TRBJ1-1; 7 bases fit TRBD1. The ends lost 5 bases at V and 4 bases at J; junction bases unmatched: 7. The germline V gene encodes CDR1 SGHVS and CDR2 FNYEAQ. This CDR3 has 14 residues. CDR3 in amino acids: CASSTRQGSTEAFF. CDR3 in DNA: TGTGCCAGCAGCACCCGACAGGGAAGCACTGAAGCTTTCTTT.

CDR3 protein: CASRVGQGYEQYF. Written as DNA, the CDR3 is TGCGCCAGCAGGGTTGGACAGGGCTACGAGCAGTACTTC. This chain connects TRBV5-1 to TRBJ2-7; 8 bases are shared with TRBD1. This CDR3 is 13 amino acids long. The V segment lost 5 bases and the J segment 3 bases; nucleotides outside the gene matches: 4. Germline CDR1 SGHRS, CDR2 YFSETQ.

This clonotype was counted ten times or more. The rearrangement uses TRBV10-3 and TRBJ2-1; 7 bases map to TRBD1. The CDR3 contains 13 residues. J gave up 5 bases and V 7 bases, and 5 bases lay outside the gene matches. Germline loops: CDR1 ENHRY, CDR2 SYGVKD. The CDR3, as DNA: TGTGCCATCAATACAGGGGTAGACAATGAGCAGTTCTTC. It codes for CAINTGVDNEQFF.

This clonotype was observed many times. The rearrangement links TRBV12-3 or TRBV12-4 to TRBJ1-2; D unclear. This CDR3 has 12 residues. V was clipped by 8 bases and J by 2 bases, with 9 bases between them. The CDR3 here is CASVPRNYGYTF. The CDR3 DNA follows: TGTGCCAGCGTCCCCAGAAACTATGGCTACACCTTC.